These 5 T cell receptor beta chains came from one sample sequenced in a study of cytomegalovirus exposure and HLA in healthy donors. Primers included in the PCR were 60 Vbeta and 13 Jbeta primers. Produced via immunoSEQ multiplex PCR; TCRdb's table is partial and in-frame only. The data hold 130,000 or so clones, with approximately 80% observed a single time. Sequenced sample: PBMCs. The receptors stem from a man aged 18-30 years in good health and CMV-seropositive.

This rearrangement joins TRBV11-3 to TRBJ2-7, with 10 bases fitting TRBD2. The germline CDR1 and CDR2 sequences are SGHNT and YENEEA. V dropped 5 bases and J dropped 2; count of bases not matched to a gene: 9. This CDR3 spans 16 amino acids. The CDR3 here is CASSPTSGDPAYEQYF. The CDR3 coding sequence is TGTGCCAGCAGCCCCACTAGCGGGGATCCGGCCTACGAGCAGTACTTC.

The rearrangement joins TRBV5-1 to TRBJ2-1; unclear D gene. Germline V gene lookup returns CDR1 SGHRS and CDR2 YFSETQ. The CDR3 spans 13 residues. The V gene lost 0 bases and the J gene lost 7 bases, with 8 bases spanning the gap. The CDR3 loop is CASSLAPANEQFF. The CDR3 region has the DNA TGCGCCAGCAGCTTGGCCCCAGCGAATGAGCAGTTCTTC.

The J gene is TRBJ1-4, the V gene TRBV2; D remains ambiguous. This CDR3 has 14 amino acids. Trimming took 2 bases from V and 5 from J, leaving 9 bases between them. Germline CDR1 SNHLY, CDR2 FYNNEI. CDR3 residues: CASSERTVNEKLFF. The CDR3 DNA is TGTGCCAGCAGTGAAAGAACAGTGAATGAAAAACTGTTTTTT.

The chain couples TRBV29-1 to TRBJ1-2; D is undetermined. The V end was cut by 5 bases, the J end by 4 bases, with 14 bases between. From germline, CDR1 is SQVTM and CDR2 ANQGSEA. There are 13 residues in the CDR3. The CDR3: CSVHSRETYGYTF. The CDR3 DNA reads TGCAGCGTTCATTCGAGGGAAACCTATGGCTACACCTTC. Variable domain in full (rest from reference TRBV29-1 and TRBJ1-2): SAVISQKPSRDICQRGTSLTIQCQVDSQVTMMFWYRQQPGQSLTLIATANQGSEATYESGFVIDKFPISRPNLTFSTLTVSNMSPEDSSIYLCSVHSRETYGYTFGSGTRLTVV.

A note on this clone: The same CDR3 can be traced to other DNA sequences in this sample. V and J are TRBV9 and TRBJ2-3; 8 nucleotides line up with TRBD2. The CDR3 runs 15 residues. Trimming took 8 bases from V and 2 from J; bases not matched to a gene: 10. The germline V gene has CDR1 SGDLS and CDR2 YYNGEE. CDR3 loop: CASRPPGGDTDTQYF. In DNA, the CDR3 is TGTGCCAGTCGACCTCCGGGAGGGGACACAGATACGCAGTATTTT.